This is a list of T cell receptor beta chains from one sample in a study of T cell responses to AZD1222 COVID-19 vaccine. Clones were read by immunoSEQ multiplex PCR, and TCRdb kept only the in-frame ones, dropping some. The sample holds roughly 130,000 clones; 80% to 90% are singletons and the top ten take approximately 1.5%. Sequenced material: peripheral blood, taken on day 0 of AZD1222 vaccination. The receptors stem from an adult in good health. Each CDR3 is given with its conserved first and last residue. The order of the fields is D gene, V gene, clone size, J gene, CDR3 protein, CDR3 DNA. The D gene is left open where the match is weak. The size entry is marked missing in some rows and otherwise reads once, few, many or a size class.

NA	TRBV2	NA	TRBJ1-5	CASERTINPQPQHF	TGTGCCAGCGAAAGGACAATCAATCCGCAGCCCCAGCATTTT
NA	TRBV12-5	NA	TRBJ2-5	CASGLWGLVQETQYF	TGTGCTAGTGGTTTGTGGGGGCTGGTCCAAGAGACCCAGTACTTC
NA	TRBV2	NA	TRBJ2-1	CASRGTGREQFF	TGTGCCAGCAGGGGGACGGGTAGGGAGCAGTTCTTC
NA	TRBV14	once	TRBJ2-5	CARPSRQSQETQYF	TGTGCCAGACCGAGTCGACAGAGCCAAGAGACCCAGTACTTC
NA	TRBV11-2	NA	TRBJ1-2	CASSSIRHMKSNYGYTF	TGTGCCAGCAGCTCGATCAGGCATATGAAATCCAACTATGGCTACACCTTC
TRBD2	TRBV27	NA	TRBJ2-1	CASRRTSGDYNEQFF	TGTGCCAGCAGAAGGACTAGCGGGGATTACAATGAGCAGTTCTTC
NA	TRBV6-5	NA	TRBJ2-1	CATREWEYNEQFF	TGTGCCACTCGGGAGTGGGAATACAATGAGCAGTTCTTC
NA	TRBV27	few	TRBJ2-4	CASRGTARGLAKNIQYF	TGTGCCAGCAGAGGGACAGCCCGGGGACTAGCCAAAAACATTCAGTACTTC
NA	TRBV7-2	NA	TRBJ2-1	CASSFGQNNEQFF	TGTGCCAGCAGCTTCGGACAGAACAATGAGCAGTTCTTC
NA	TRBV30	NA	TRBJ2-1	CAWSPRGITQFF	TGTGCCTGGAGCCCTAGGGGGATTACGCAGTTCTTC
TRBD2	TRBV19	NA	TRBJ2-3	CASSSSGGASTDTQYF	TGTGCCAGTAGTAGCAGCGGGGGGGCGTCCACAGATACGCAGTATTTT
NA	TRBV6-2/TRBV6-3	NA	TRBJ2-7	CASSYYSGPTYEQYF	TGTGCCAGCAGTTACTATTCCGGGCCGACCTACGAGCAGTACTTC
NA	TRBV10-1	NA	TRBJ1-2	CASSDFAGRALNYGYTF	TGCGCCAGCAGTGATTTCGCGGGCAGGGCCCTTAACTATGGCTACACCTTC
NA	TRBV7-9	NA	TRBJ2-1	CASSFNEQFF	TGTGCCAGCAGCTTTAATGAGCAGTTCTTC
NA	TRBV15	NA	TRBJ1-6	CATSRDEGNSPLHF	TGTGCCACCAGCAGAGACGAGGGAAATTCACCCCTCCACTTT
NA	TRBV12-3/TRBV12-4	NA	TRBJ1-5	CASRQTVNQPQHF	TGTGCCAGCAGACAGACAGTAAATCAGCCCCAGCATTTT
NA	TRBV3-1/TRBV3-2	NA	TRBJ2-2	CASTDPITGELFF	TGTGCCAGCACCGACCCCATCACCGGGGAGCTGTTTTTT
NA	TRBV10-3	once	TRBJ1-3	CAISEGPSGNTIYF	TGTGCCATCAGCGAGGGCCCCTCTGGAAACACCATATATTTT
TRBD2	TRBV19	NA	TRBJ2-1	CASSNPGLTYNEQFF	TGTGCCAGTAGTAACCCGGGACTAACCTACAATGAGCAGTTCTTC
TRBD1	TRBV3-1/TRBV3-2	NA	TRBJ1-6	CASSGRTGFEVDSPLHF	TGTGCCAGCAGCGGTCGGACAGGGTTTGAGGTAGATTCACCCCTCCACTTT
TRBD1	TRBV11-2	NA	TRBJ2-1	CASRKPGQPYNEQFF	TGTGCCAGCAGGAAACCGGGACAGCCATACAATGAGCAGTTCTTC
NA	TRBV27	NA	TRBJ2-1	CASSRQGNSYNEQFF	TGTGCCAGCAGTCGCCAGGGGAACTCCTACAATGAGCAGTTCTTC
NA	TRBV10-3	NA	TRBJ2-7	CAISDQGYEQYF	TGTGCCATCAGTGACCAGGGCTACGAGCAGTACTTC
NA	TRBV6-5	NA	TRBJ1-2	CASSRLTVDGYTF	TGTGCCAGCAGCCGCCTGACAGTGGATGGCTACACCTTC
NA	TRBV5-1	few	TRBJ1-1	CASSPEARNSANTEAFF	TGCGCCAGCAGCCCCGAGGCCCGAAACTCCGCGAACACTGAAGCTTTCTTT
NA	TRBV9	many	TRBJ1-2	CASSVDGQGIGYGYTF	TGTGCCAGCAGCGTAGACGGTCAGGGGATAGGCTATGGCTACACCTTC
NA	TRBV7-8	NA	TRBJ2-2	CASKMIGGRTGELFF	TGTGCCAGCAAAATGATTGGGGGTAGGACCGGGGAGCTGTTTTTT
NA	TRBV11-2	NA	TRBJ1-6	CASSLDLWGNSPLHF	TGTGCCAGCAGCTTAGATCTATGGGGAAATTCACCCCTCCACTTT
NA	TRBV7-9	NA	TRBJ1-1	CASSVDRNTEAFF	TGTGCCAGCAGCGTAGACAGAAACACTGAAGCTTTCTTT
TRBD1	TRBV19	NA	TRBJ2-5	CASLEIPGQGSQYF	TGTGCCAGTCTTGAGATACCGGGACAGGGGTCCCAGTACTTC
NA	TRBV6-5	NA	TRBJ1-4	CASSYSGTISNEKLFF	TGTGCCAGCAGTTACTCGGGCACTATTTCTAATGAAAAACTGTTTTTT
TRBD1	TRBV11-2	NA	TRBJ2-1	CASSRDRAIDNEQFF	TGTGCCAGCAGCCGGGACAGGGCGATCGACAATGAGCAGTTCTTC
NA	TRBV6-4	once	TRBJ1-1	CASSVAWNTEAFF	TGTGCCAGCAGTGTGGCATGGAACACTGAAGCTTTCTTT
NA	TRBV10-1	NA	TRBJ2-7	CASSQTVSYEQYF	TGCGCCAGCAGTCAGACGGTATCCTACGAGCAGTACTTC
NA	TRBV4-1	NA	TRBJ1-5	CASSQVVGQTSQHF	TGCGCCAGCAGCCAAGTCGTGGGTCAGACGTCCCAGCATTTT
NA	TRBV7-3	NA	TRBJ1-5	CASSLGVGQPQHF	TGTGCCAGCAGCTTAGGAGTGGGGCAGCCCCAGCATTTT
NA	TRBV18	NA	TRBJ2-7	CASSPSGTPGDEQYF	TGTGCCAGCTCACCTTCCGGGACCCCAGGGGACGAGCAGTACTTC
NA	TRBV9	once	TRBJ2-7	CASSVDSRGGTAYEQYF	TGTGCCAGCAGCGTAGACTCGAGGGGCGGGACCGCTTACGAGCAGTACTTC
NA	TRBV3-1/TRBV3-2	few	TRBJ2-3	CASSQRAGRTDTQYF	TGTGCCAGCAGCCAGCGGGCTGGGAGAACAGATACGCAGTATTTT
NA	TRBV7-3	NA	TRBJ1-2	CASSPGAHYGYTF	TGTGCCAGCAGCCCCGGGGCTCACTATGGCTACACCTTC
NA	TRBV19	NA	TRBJ1-2	CASSVGAGGSNYGYTF	TGTGCCAGTAGCGTGGGGGCTGGAGGATCTAACTATGGCTACACCTTC
TRBD2	TRBV3-1/TRBV3-2	once	TRBJ2-3	CASSPVPQAGSTDTQYF	TGTGCCAGCAGCCCCGTTCCCCAAGCGGGGTCCACAGATACGCAGTATTTT
NA	TRBV4-1	NA	TRBJ1-3	CASSQLQLGPGNTIYF	TGCGCCAGCAGCCAACTTCAACTGGGCCCTGGAAACACCATATATTTT
NA	TRBV5-4	NA	TRBJ1-1	CASSHVRDSGVTEAFF	TGTGCCAGCAGCCACGTGAGAGACTCAGGGGTCACTGAAGCTTTCTTT
NA	TRBV7-3	NA	TRBJ2-3	CASSTGMDTQYF	TGTGCCAGCAGCACGGGCATGGATACGCAGTATTTT
NA	TRBV18	NA	TRBJ1-2	CASSKGNHGYTF	TGTGCCAGCTCAAAGGGGAATCATGGCTACACCTTC
TRBD1	TRBV11-3	NA	TRBJ1-2	CASSFGQGARYGYTF	TGTGCCAGCAGCTTCGGACAGGGGGCGCGGTATGGCTACACCTTC